The present entry profiles one T cell receptor beta chain with its context. This entry is derived from a study of blood T cell repertoires in COVID-19. About the research overall: The samples span acute and convalescent COVID-19 from the United States, Italy and Spain. From T cells, B-cell-depleted T cells, or PBMCs came the material, which was cDNA or gDNA.

Some clones are missing from TCRdb's copy, which holds only in-frame ones; the method was immunoSEQ multiplex PCR. The data show 150,000 to 200,000 clones, more than 65% seen once. Cohorts were based on clinical histories the participants reported. What the recovered Cohort 3 donors had was two negative PCRs, clearance, or symptom resolution. The germline V gene encodes CDR1 GTSNPN and CDR2 SVGIG (reference sequence). There are 16 residues in the CDR3. V lost 3 bases and J lost 4; bases outside the gene matches: 4. The sequence came from a man aged 50-60 years who had recovered from COVID-19. V is TRBV30 and J is TRBJ2-2; TRBD2 aligns across 14 bases. Sequencing used PBMCs or T cells enriched from blood (not recorded which). CDR3 in DNA: TGTGCCTGGAGGGGACTAGCGGGGGCCGTCACCGGGGAGCTGTTTTTT. Amino acids: CAWRGLAGAVTGELFF.